This entry lists 32 T cell receptor beta chains sequenced from one sample in a study of blood T cell repertoires in COVID-19. Method: immunoSEQ multiplex PCR; TCRdb's copy keeps in-frame clones and lacks some. The sample consists of about 130,000 clones, around 77% of them appearing once. Input material: peripheral blood. The receptors were sampled from a human donor in a cohort sampled during active COVID-19.

This clone has a handful of counts. This chain joins TRBV7-9 and TRBJ2-7, with 7 bases that match TRBD1. The CDR3 extends over 15 amino acids. With V trimmed by 4 bases and J by 2 bases, 8 bases remained unmatched. Germline V gives CDR1 SEHNR, CDR2 FQNEAQ (reference sequence). The CDR3 protein is CASSSSGTEAYEQYF. The CDR3 DNA sequence: TGTGCCAGCAGCTCCTCCGGGACAGAGGCCTACGAGCAGTACTTC. The entire variable domain, with the rest obtained from reference TRBV7-9 and TRBJ2-7, is as follows: DTGVSQNPRHKITKRGQNVTFRCDPISEHNRLYWYRQTLGQGPEFLTYFQNEAQLEKSRLLSDRFSAERPKGSFSTLEIQRTEQGDSAMYLCASSSSGTEAYEQYFGPGTRLTVT.

The chain couples TRBV27 to TRBJ1-2; the match to TRBD1 covers 8 bases. Germline CDR1 reads MNHEY; CDR2 reads SMNVEV (reference sequence). Trimming cost V 2 bases and J 6 bases; bases outside gene matches: 2. This CDR3 comprises 13 residues. CDR3 protein: CASSLAGGDGYTF. The CDR3 DNA sequence: TGTGCCAGCAGTTTAGCAGGGGGCGATGGCTACACCTTC.

V gene TRBV5-6 combines with J gene TRBJ2-3, with D tentatively TRBD2 (6 bases). V lost 3 bases, J lost 4 bases, and 6 bases lay in between. Looked up from germline, CDR1 is SGHDT and CDR2 is YYEEEE. CDR3 length equals 12 residues. DNA of the CDR3: TGTGCCAGCAGCTGGGGGGCAGATACGCAGTATTTT. This translates into CASSWGADTQYF.

The V gene is TRBV2, the J gene TRBJ1-1; weak D call: TRBD1 (5 bases). This CDR3 region has 14 residues. Trimming pared 4 bases from V and 0 bases from J, leaving 9 bases between. Germline V lookup: CDR1 SNHLY, CDR2 FYNNEI. The CDR3: CASSVSQVNTEAFF. For the CDR3, the DNA is TGTGCCAGCAGTGTGTCACAGGTGAACACTGAAGCTTTCTTT.

The chain is built from TRBV3-1 (or the pseudogene TRBV3-2) and TRBJ1-4; the D gene is possibly TRBD1 (6 bases). The CDR3 spans 14 residues. The V and J ends lost 6 bases and 0 bases respectively, with 8 bases between them. Germline-derived CDR1 and CDR2 are LGHDT and YNNKEL (reference sequence). In nucleotides, the CDR3 is TGTGCCAGCAGTCAGGGGCCAACTAATGAAAAACTGTTTTTT. As protein: CASSQGPTNEKLFF.

The rearrangement joins TRBV7-8 to TRBJ2-5; TRBD2 might be the D (5 bases). Trimming took 0 bases from V and 3 from J, leaving 11 bases between them. Germline-derived CDR1 and CDR2 are SGHVS and FQNEAQ. This CDR3 spans 15 amino acids. CDR3 region: CASSLARAPKETQYF. The CDR3 region has the DNA TGTGCCAGCAGCTTAGCGAGGGCACCTAAAGAGACCCAGTACTTC.

The chain has TRBV5-1 and TRBJ1-1; 12 bases line up with TRBD1. Looked up from germline, CDR1 is SGHRS and CDR2 is YFSETQ. The J segment lost 1 base and the V segment lost 2 bases, leaving 6 bases of the junction unmatched. This CDR3 comprises 17 residues. The CDR3 DNA sequence: TGCGCCAGCAGCTTCGTCCCGGGACAGGGGGCGAACACTGAAGCTTTCTTT. Its translation is CASSFVPGQGANTEAFF.

This clone is a singleton in its sample. V is TRBV15 and J is TRBJ1-6; no reliable D call. Germline lookup yields CDR1 LNHNV and CDR2 YYDKDF (reference sequence). CDR3 size: 14 residues. V lost 0 bases to trimming and J lost 9 bases, with 9 bases between them. The CDR3 DNA follows: TGTGCCACCAGCAGAGATTCCCCGAGTTCACCCCTCCACTTT. It codes for CATSRDSPSSPLHF. Looking up the rest from reference TRBV15 and TRBJ1-6 gives the full variable domain: DAMVIQNPRYQVTQFGKPVTLSCSQTLNHNVMYWYQQKSSQAPKLLFHYYDKDFNNEADTPDNFQSRRPNTSFCFLDIRSPGLGDTAMYLCATSRDSPSSPLHFGNGTRLTVT.

With regard to this clone: At one end, the junction sequence differs from germline, possibly due to a read error. This rearrangement joins TRBV7-2 to TRBJ2-5, with D hard to call. Germline CDR1 reads SGHTA; CDR2 reads FQGNSA. The CDR3 extends over 11 amino acids. The CDR3 spells CATSLGETQYF. In DNA, the CDR3 is TGTGCCACCAGCCTCGGGGAGACCCAGTACTTC. Full variable domain (outside the CDR3, taken from reference TRBV7-2 and TRBJ2-5): GAGVSQSPSNKVTEKGKDVELRCDPISGHTALYWYRQSLGQGLEFLIYFQGNSAPDKSGLPSDRFSAERTGGSVSTLTIQRTQQEDSAVYLCATSLGETQYFGPGTRLLVL.

The genes are TRBV5-1 and TRBJ2-7, with TRBD1 matching 8 bases. Germline V gene lookup returns CDR1 SGHRS and CDR2 YFSETQ. V dropped 2 bases and J dropped 2; count of bases not matched to a gene: 12. The CDR3 loop spans 17 amino acids. The CDR3 sequence: CASSLRWVTGGTYEQYF. For the CDR3, the DNA is TGCGCCAGCAGCTTACGATGGGTCACAGGGGGGACCTACGAGCAGTACTTC. Combining the CDR3 with reference TRBV5-1 and TRBJ2-7 gives the whole variable domain KAGVTQTPRYLIKTRGQQVTLSCSPISGHRSVSWYQQTPGQGLQFLFEYFSETQRNKGNFPGRFSGRQFSNSRSEMNVSTLELGDSALYLCASSLRWVTGGTYEQYFGPGTRLTVT.

This clone was picked up one time. This sequence joins TRBV24-1 and TRBJ1-6, with 8 bases that match TRBD1. Germline V gene data show CDR1 as KGHDR and CDR2 as SFDVKD. The CDR3 spans 14 residues. J lost 10 bases, V lost 5 bases, and 6 bases had no gene match. The CDR3: CATSGQGANSPLHF. Here the CDR3 DNA reads TGTGCCACCAGTGGGCAGGGGGCCAACTCACCCCTCCACTTT.

This chain joins TRBV5-4 and TRBJ2-1; a possible D gene is TRBD2 (6 bases). V lost 1 base to trimming and J lost 3 bases, with 11 bases between them. The CDR3 contains 15 residues. CDR1 and CDR2 (germline): SGHNT, YYREEE (reference sequence). CDR3 residues: CASSLWLASYNEQFF. CDR3 DNA: TGTGCCAGCAGCTTGTGGCTAGCGAGCTACAATGAGCAGTTCTTC.

The J gene is TRBJ1-5, the V gene TRBV19; unclear D gene. Germline V lookup: CDR1 LNHDA, CDR2 SQIVND (reference sequence). Deletions cut 6 bases from V and 2 bases from J, with 14 bases between. The CDR3 has 15 residues. The CDR3 loop reads CASSPLLEGNQPQHF. The CDR3 DNA reads as TGTGCCAGTAGCCCGCTTTTGGAGGGCAATCAGCCCCAGCATTTT.

The chain is built from TRBV10-1 and TRBJ2-2; D may be TRBD1 (5 bases). Germline values: CDR1 WNHNN, CDR2 SYGVQD (reference sequence). The CDR3 loop spans 18 amino acids. V lost 0 bases to trimming and J lost 3 bases, with 17 bases between them. The CDR3 coding sequence is TGCGCCAGCAGTGAGTCCCGGGCGGCAGGGCGCTACACCGGGGAGCTGTTTTTT. Amino acid sequence: CASSESRAAGRYTGELFF.

This clone was detected ten times or more. The chain uses TRBV7-9 and TRBJ2-4; D is perhaps TRBD1 (6 bases). The germline CDR1 and CDR2 sequences are SEHNR and FQNEAQ (reference sequence). This CDR3 contains 17 residues. The V and J ends lost 1 base and 1 base respectively, with 14 bases between them. The CDR3 nucleotides read TGTGCCAGCAGCTTAGGATTGGGCCAGGGGGCCAAAAACATTCAGTACTTC. Amino acid sequence: CASSLGLGQGAKNIQYF.

This clone came up many times. CDR3 region: CASTFPLKQGAGNTEAFF. In DNA form, the CDR3 reads TGTGCCAGCACCTTCCCCCTCAAACAGGGGGCTGGGAACACTGAAGCTTTCTTT. The chain combines TRBV7-9 with TRBJ1-1, with TRBD1 identical over 9 bases. Looked up from germline, CDR1 is SEHNR and CDR2 is FQNEAQ (reference sequence). With 7 bases clipped from V and 1 base from J, the junction kept 16 bases outside the gene matches. The CDR3 spans 18 residues.

This chain uses TRBV14 with TRBJ1-5, with 7 bases identical to TRBD1. This CDR3 contains 13 residues. Trimming removed 4 bases from V and 4 bases from J; junction bases left unmatched: 1. The germline gives CDR1 SGHDN, CDR2 FVKESK. CDR3 residues: CASSLQGNQPQHF. CDR3 bases: TGTGCCAGCAGCCTACAGGGGAATCAGCCCCAGCATTTT.

This clone was observed a single time. The chain links TRBV4-1 to TRBJ1-2; 8 bases are a match to TRBD1. CDR1 is MGHRA and CDR2 is YSYEKL in the germline V gene. The CDR3 is 14 amino acids. J was trimmed by 7 bases and V by 3 bases; bases with no gene match: 7. The CDR3 is CASSHVTGGSGYTF. In DNA form, the CDR3 reads TGCGCCAGCAGCCATGTAACAGGGGGGAGTGGCTACACCTTC.

CDR3 sequence reads: CASSFGGGTGELFF. In nucleotides, the CDR3 is TGTGCCAGCAGTTTCGGGGGGGGCACCGGGGAGCTGTTTTTT. The chain joins TRBV27 to TRBJ2-2; 8 nucleotides match TRBD2. This CDR3 has 14 amino acids. The J segment lost 4 bases and the V segment lost 3 bases, leaving 1 base of the junction unmatched. Germline V CDR1 and CDR2: MNHEY, SMNVEV (reference sequence).

J is TRBJ2-1 and V is TRBV16; TRBD1 might be the D (5 bases). Germline CDR1 reads KGHSY; CDR2 reads FQNENV. CDR3 length: 11 amino acids. V dropped 4 bases and J dropped 15 bases, with 13 bases sitting between them. The CDR3 region is CASSLWTRPFF. In DNA form, the CDR3 reads TGTGCCAGCAGCCTGTGGACAAGGCCGTTCTTC.

This clone was picked up one time. The CDR3 loop reads CASSAAQGYEQYF. The CDR3 nucleotides are TGTGCCAGCAGTGCAGCACAGGGCTACGAGCAGTACTTC. The rearrangement joins TRBV12-3 or TRBV12-4 to TRBJ2-7, with D possibly matching TRBD1 (6 bases). Trimming took 5 bases from V and 3 from J, leaving 11 bases between them. This CDR3 is built from 13 residues.

The genes are TRBV28 and TRBJ1-4, with 10 bases identical to TRBD1. This CDR3 has 17 amino acids. In germline, CDR1 is MDHEN, CDR2 SYDVKM. J gave up 8 bases and V 4 bases, and 13 bases lay outside the gene matches. DNA of the CDR3: TGTGCCAGCAGTTCCAACGGGGGGGGACAGGGGAGCGAAAAACTGTTTTTT. Translation gives CASSSNGGGQGSEKLFF.

This clone was detected only a few times. The chain links TRBV6-6 to TRBJ2-2, with D unclear. V was shortened by 6 bases and J by 2 bases, with 7 bases between the two germline ends. Germline loops: CDR1 MNHNY, CDR2 SVGAGI (reference sequence). The CDR3 has 13 residues. The CDR3 reads CASRKLNTGELFF. CDR3 in DNA: TGTGCCAGCAGAAAACTAAACACCGGGGAGCTGTTTTTT.

V is TRBV5-1 and J is TRBJ1-5; D gene uncertain. In germline, CDR1 is SGHRS, CDR2 YFSETQ. This CDR3 is built from 16 residues. Trimming took 4 bases from V and 3 from J, leaving 17 bases between them. The CDR3 region has the DNA TGCGCCAGCAGCCCTGGCGGGCGGAAAGACAATCAGCCCCAGCATTTT. The encoded protein is CASSPGGRKDNQPQHF.

The V and J genes are TRBV5-6 and TRBJ1-1, with D possibly TRBD1 on 5 matching bases. This CDR3 comprises 13 residues. CDR1 is SGHDT and CDR2 is YYEEEE in the germline V gene. V was trimmed by 4 bases and J by 11 bases, leaving 18 bases between them. CDR3 sequence: CASSTSGFLKAFF. The DNA for the CDR3 is TGTGCCAGCAGCACGTCAGGGTTTCTGAAGGCTTTCTTT.

This chain joins TRBV6-5 and TRBJ1-6; 9 bases line up with TRBD1. CDR1 MNHEY and CDR2 SVGAGI come from the germline V gene. J lost 10 bases, V lost 4 bases, and 5 bases had no gene match. There are 14 residues in the CDR3. The CDR3 DNA reads TGTGCCAGCAGTTTGGGGACAGGGTTCTCACCCCTCCACTTT. Protein product: CASSLGTGFSPLHF.

The J gene is TRBJ2-4, the V gene TRBV4-1, with D possibly being TRBD2 (5 bases). CDR1 and CDR2 (germline): MGHRA, YSYEKL. The CDR3 consists of 16 residues. V was shortened by 4 bases and J by 3 bases, with 16 bases between the two germline ends. The CDR3 DNA sequence: TGCGCCAGCAGCCTCGGGCGGGCGCGAGGCAAAAACATTCAGTACTTC. This gives the protein CASSLGRARGKNIQYF.

The chain couples TRBV11-3 to TRBJ2-7, with unresolved D. V lost 5 bases and J 0 bases, leaving 8 bases between the germline ends. Germline V gene lookup returns CDR1 SGHNT and CDR2 YENEEA. This CDR3 contains 13 residues. CDR3 sequence reads: CASSPSGSYEQYF. DNA for the CDR3: TGTGCCAGCAGCCCGAGTGGCTCCTACGAGCAGTACTTC.

The rearrangement joins TRBV29-1 to TRBJ2-2, with TRBD1 identical over 7 bases. CDR1 and CDR2 from the germline V gene are SQVTM and ANQGSEA. The CDR3 runs to 16 residues. V shed 0 bases and J 5 bases; nucleotides not matched to a gene: 9. CDR3 nucleotides: TGCAGCGTTGAAGATGTGAGACAGGGTGGGACCGGGGAGCTGTTTTTT. This gives the protein CSVEDVRQGGTGELFF.

The chain carries TRBV24-1 and TRBJ2-2; 9 bases line up with TRBD2. CDR3 length: 18 residues. Germline CDR1 is KGHDR and CDR2 is SFDVKD. The V and J ends lost 4 bases and 3 bases, in that order; junction bases with no gene match: 11. The CDR3 nucleotides read TGTGCCACCAGTGACCCCAGAGCGGGGGGTTCTTACACCGGGGAGCTGTTTTTT. Translating it yields CATSDPRAGGSYTGELFF.

This clone was counted once. The chain recombines TRBV6-2 or TRBV6-3 with TRBJ2-7; D perhaps matches TRBD2 (6 bases). Trimming removed 5 bases from V and 6 bases from J, with 17 bases in between. Germline V gives CDR1 MNHEY, CDR2 SVGEGT. This CDR3 spans 14 amino acids. The CDR3 is CASSRSWEVAEQYF. The CDR3 DNA follows: TGTGCCAGCAGTCGCTCCTGGGAGGTCGCCGAGCAGTACTTC.

The CDR3 loop reads CSVAGPGNTIYF. CDR3 bases: TGCAGCGTTGCAGGGCCTGGAAACACCATATATTTT. This chain uses TRBV29-1 with TRBJ1-3, with D possibly TRBD1 on 5 matching bases. The CDR3 spans 12 residues. The germline V and J ends were trimmed by 4 bases and 2 bases, with 6 bases remaining between them. Germline V gene lookup returns CDR1 SQVTM and CDR2 ANQGSEA.